This T cell receptor beta chain was sequenced during a study of T cell clones after liver transplantation. Study-wide background: Timepoints were pre-transplant, pre-withdrawal, and after withdrawal was completed or failed. Study observations and caveats: Graft donor-reactive T cells possibly entered the graft instead of undergoing deletion.

Generated by immunoSEQ multiplex PCR, the TCRdb table keeps only in-frame clones and is missing some. The table records about 120,000 clones, 90% of them present only once. The CDR3 consists of 14 residues. Germline V gene lookup returns CDR1 SGHNT and CDR2 YENEEA. V lost 5 bases to trimming and J lost 5 bases, with 16 bases between them. Concerning this clone: Antigen unknown.

The V call is TRBV11-3, the J call TRBJ2-7; D is uncertain. The specimen was CD4+ T cells from blood, collected 12 months after liver transplant. The origin of this receptor is a human patient who received a liver transplant. Part of the T cell pool may stem from the graft donor. The CDR3, as DNA: TGTGCCAGCAGCCTCCGACCGGCGACCCACGAGCAGTACTTC. Protein sequence: CASSLRPATHEQYF.